Sequencing of this T cell receptor beta chain was carried out in a study of immune heterogeneity within non-small cell lung tumors. Study information: Tumors were classified as 4 squamous cell carcinomas, around nine non-squamous carcinomas and 1 not otherwise specified. Notes on the study in general: Identical dominant CDR3 beta clonotypes recurred across a patient's tumor sites, together with site-unique high-frequency clones.

In the case of this clonotype: Its target is unknown. This could be a read error, since a much larger clone is one nucleotide away.

The template consisted of bulk tumor genomic DNA, with roughly 0.65 ug used per sample. Biopsies that were spaced far apart were taken, several per primary tumor, during surgery. Before undergoing curative surgery, patients had newly diagnosed non-small cell lung cancer that was untreated. V dropped 7 bases and J dropped 7 bases, with 13 bases sitting between them. This CDR3 is 12 amino acids long. CDR1 is LNHDA and CDR2 is SQIVND in the germline V gene (reference sequence). The authors amplified TCR beta CDR3 by multiplex PCR with 32 V and 13 J primers. From the multiplex PCR reads, TCRdb called clonotypes with MiXCR, one entry per CDR3 protein. The data contain fewer than 12,000 distinct CDR3 sequences, 25% to 35% of them singletons.

The specimen was lung tumor tissue. The V and J genes are TRBV19 and TRBJ1-1, with D hard to call. The clonotype originates from a woman aged 60-70 years with non-small cell lung cancer. This CDR3 reads CASKVGLGEAFF. CDR3 in DNA: TGTGCCAGTAAGGTGGGCCTGGGTGAAGCTTTCTTT.